This is a list of T cell receptor beta chains from one sample in a study of blood T cell repertoires in COVID-19. The assay was immunoSEQ multiplex PCR, and TCRdb's table has in-frame clones only and misses some. The table has 320,000 or so clones, approximately 88% seen once; the top ten hold 4.5% to 6.5%. Sample: PBMCs or T cells enriched from blood (not recorded which). The source of these receptors is a man in his sixties who had recovered from COVID-19. CDR3s include the opening cysteine and the closing phenylalanine or tryptophan. D genes are given only for firm matches.

CDR3,length,V,D
CASASSGRAGEQFF,14,TRBV28,TRBD2
CASSPPQGKGSATNEKLFF,19,TRBV28,TRBD1
CASRLTSGRYNEQFF,15,TRBV27,TRBD2
CASSLVAGSGANVLTF,16,TRBV7-6,.
CASSEYYQGNEQFF,14,TRBV2,.
CASSRGGSYNEQFF,14,TRBV27,TRBD2
CASSDSSHSYEQYF,14,TRBV2,.
CASRGKGGGNQPQHF,15,TRBV27,.
CSVGTGSGYTF,11,TRBV20-1,TRBD1
CASSETSGNQETQYF,15,TRBV11-2,TRBD2
CARAGTSGSRETQYF,15,TRBV2,TRBD2
CASRPSNYEYEQYF,14,TRBV5-1,.
CASSFKTGDTYGYTF,15,TRBV7-2,TRBD1
CASTQDRVHEQFF,13,TRBV28,TRBD1
CASSPGTAGNTIYF,14,TRBV18,TRBD1